This is a list of T cell receptor beta chains from one sample in a study of blood T cell repertoires in COVID-19. Clones were sequenced by immunoSEQ multiplex PCR, and TCRdb holds only the in-frame ones, with some missing. The sample yields 23,000 or so clones, 80% to 85% seen once. The sample consisted of peripheral blood. These receptors came from a man aged 70-80 years with acute or convalescent COVID-19. The CDR3 runs from the conserved cysteine through the conserved F or W. A D gene is named only where the DNA matches it firmly. Rows may omit the clone size; those that give it use once, few, many or a size class.

TRBD1	TRBJ2-5	few	TRBV11-1	CASSPGTGTKQTQYF	TGTGCCAGCAGCCCAGGGACAGGGACTAAGCAGACCCAGTACTTC
.	TRBJ2-5	.	TRBV18	CASSPEETQYF	TGTGCCAGCTCACCCGAAGAGACCCAGTACTTC
.	TRBJ2-3	.	TRBV5-6	CASSLGRETDTQYF	TGTGCCAGCAGCTTGGGCAGGGAAACAGATACGCAGTATTTT
TRBD1	TRBJ1-5	.	TRBV27	CASSLTGGNQPQHF	TGTGCCAGCAGCCTGACAGGGGGCAATCAGCCCCAGCATTTT
.	TRBJ2-7	.	TRBV10-3	CAISVTGPYEQYF	TGTGCCATCAGTGTGACAGGCCCCTACGAGCAGTACTTC
TRBD2	TRBJ2-7	.	TRBV9	CASSVGPSGGRSSYEQYF	TGTGCCAGCAGCGTAGGTCCTAGCGGGGGTCGAAGCTCCTACGAGCAGTACTTC
TRBD2	TRBJ2-3	.	TRBV20-1	CSASLASGRADTQYF	TGCAGTGCTAGTCTGGCTAGCGGGCGGGCAGATACGCAGTATTTT
.	TRBJ2-2	few	TRBV5-1	CASSLDFSTGELFF	TGCGCCAGCAGCTTGGATTTCTCTACCGGGGAGCTGTTTTTT
TRBD1	TRBJ1-5	.	TRBV25-1	CASSPPGQGINQPQHF	TGTGCCAGCAGTCCCCCGGGACAGGGTATCAATCAGCCCCAGCATTTT
TRBD2	TRBJ2-5	once	TRBV19	CASSMTSGGSSYQETQYF	TGTGCCAGTAGTATGACTAGCGGGGGGTCCTCGTACCAAGAGACCCAGTACTTC
TRBD2	TRBJ2-3	.	TRBV7-2	CASSLGGGRAVTDTQYF	TGTGCCAGCAGCTTAGGGGGCGGGAGGGCCGTGACAGATACGCAGTATTTT
.	TRBJ1-3	.	TRBV4-3	CASSRSVGGENTIYF	TGCGCCAGCAGCCGCTCCGTCGGAGGTGAAAACACCATATATTTT
TRBD1	TRBJ2-5	.	TRBV9	CASSIETGGAWETQYF	TGTGCCAGCAGCATTGAAACAGGGGGCGCGTGGGAGACCCAGTACTTC
.	TRBJ1-6	.	TRBV5-1	CASSLGHERNSPLHF	TGCGCCAGCAGCTTAGGACATGAGAGGAATTCACCCCTCCACTTT
TRBD2	TRBJ2-2	few	TRBV30	CAWSKAGGRGTGELFF	TGTGCCTGGAGTAAGGCGGGGGGGCGGGGCACCGGGGAGCTGTTTTTT
.	TRBJ2-7	.	TRBV10-3	CAIRKTGTYEQYF	TGTGCCATCAGGAAAACAGGTACCTACGAGCAGTACTTC
TRBD1	TRBJ1-5	.	TRBV19	CASSIGQGGNQPQHF	TGTGCCAGTAGTATCGGACAGGGGGGGAATCAGCCCCAGCATTTT